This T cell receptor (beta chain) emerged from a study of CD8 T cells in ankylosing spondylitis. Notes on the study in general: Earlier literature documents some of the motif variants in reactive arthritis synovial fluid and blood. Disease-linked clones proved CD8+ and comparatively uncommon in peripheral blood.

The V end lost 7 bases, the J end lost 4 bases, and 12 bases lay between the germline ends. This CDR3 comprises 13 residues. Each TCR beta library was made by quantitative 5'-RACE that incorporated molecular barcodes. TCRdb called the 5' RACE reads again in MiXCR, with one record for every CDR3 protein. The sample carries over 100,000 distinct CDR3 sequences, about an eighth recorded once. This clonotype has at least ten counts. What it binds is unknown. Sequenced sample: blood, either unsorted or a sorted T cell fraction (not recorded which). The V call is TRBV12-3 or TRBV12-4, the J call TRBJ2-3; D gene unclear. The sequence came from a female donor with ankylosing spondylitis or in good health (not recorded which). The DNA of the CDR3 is TGTGCCAGCACCGACCAGAGCGCAGATACGCAGTATTTT. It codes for CASTDQSADTQYF.